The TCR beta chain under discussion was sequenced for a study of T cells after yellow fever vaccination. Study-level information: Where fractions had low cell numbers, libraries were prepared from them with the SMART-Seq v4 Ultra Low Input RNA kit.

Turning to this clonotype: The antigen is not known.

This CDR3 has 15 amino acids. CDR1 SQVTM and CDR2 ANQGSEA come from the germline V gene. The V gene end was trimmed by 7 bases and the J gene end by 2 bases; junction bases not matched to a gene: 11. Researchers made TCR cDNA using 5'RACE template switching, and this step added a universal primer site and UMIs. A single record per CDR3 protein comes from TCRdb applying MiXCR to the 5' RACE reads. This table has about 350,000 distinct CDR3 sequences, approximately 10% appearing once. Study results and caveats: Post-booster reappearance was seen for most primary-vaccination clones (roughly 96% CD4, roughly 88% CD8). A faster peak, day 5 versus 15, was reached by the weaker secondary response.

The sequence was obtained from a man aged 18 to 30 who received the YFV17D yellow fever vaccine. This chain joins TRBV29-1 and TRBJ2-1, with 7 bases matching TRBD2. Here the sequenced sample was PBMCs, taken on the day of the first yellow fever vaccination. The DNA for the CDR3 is TGCAGCGGGGACGACCGGGCGGGGGCCTACAATGAGCAGTTCTTC. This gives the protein CSGDDRAGAYNEQFF.